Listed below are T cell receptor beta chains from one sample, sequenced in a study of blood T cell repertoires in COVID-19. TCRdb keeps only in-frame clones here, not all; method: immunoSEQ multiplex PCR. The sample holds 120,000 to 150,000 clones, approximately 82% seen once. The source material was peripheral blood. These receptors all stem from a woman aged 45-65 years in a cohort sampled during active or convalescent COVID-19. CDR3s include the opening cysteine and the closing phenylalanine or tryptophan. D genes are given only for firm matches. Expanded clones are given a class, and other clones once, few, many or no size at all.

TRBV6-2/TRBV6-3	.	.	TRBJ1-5	CASSYRGYQPQHF	TGTGCCAGCAGTTACAGGGGGTACCAGCCCCAGCATTTT
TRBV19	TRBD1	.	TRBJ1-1	CASRIQGVNTEAFF	TGTGCCAGTAGGATTCAGGGGGTGAACACTGAAGCTTTCTTT
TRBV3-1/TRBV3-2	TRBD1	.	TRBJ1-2	CASSQSWTGGYGYTF	TGTGCCAGCAGCCAATCTTGGACAGGGGGCTATGGCTACACCTTC
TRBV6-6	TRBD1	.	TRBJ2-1	CASSQKTGLSSYNEQFF	TGTGCCAGCAGTCAAAAGACAGGGCTTAGCTCCTACAATGAGCAGTTCTTC
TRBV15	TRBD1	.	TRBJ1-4	CATSEGQGGEKLFF	TGTGCCACCAGCGAGGGACAGGGAGGGGAAAAACTGTTTTTT
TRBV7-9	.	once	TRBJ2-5	CASSLVAGGETQYF	TGTGCCAGCAGCTTAGTGGCAGGGGGGGAGACCCAGTACTTC
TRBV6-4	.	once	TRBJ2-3	CASSAGTDTQYF	TGTGCCAGCAGTGCCGGCACAGATACGCAGTATTTT
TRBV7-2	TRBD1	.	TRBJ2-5	CASSRNRGQETQYF	TGTGCCAGCAGCCGGAACAGGGGGCAAGAGACCCAGTACTTC
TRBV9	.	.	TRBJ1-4	CASSARGSTNEKLFF	TGTGCCAGCAGCGCCCGAGGGTCCACTAATGAAAAACTGTTTTTT
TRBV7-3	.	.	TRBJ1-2	CASSLTGLYGYTF	TGTGCCAGCAGCTTAACTGGCCTGTATGGCTACACCTTC
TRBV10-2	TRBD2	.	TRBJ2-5	CASSQGAGGPWETQYF	TGCGCCAGCAGCCAAGGAGCGGGGGGGCCTTGGGAGACCCAGTACTTC
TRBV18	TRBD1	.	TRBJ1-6	CASSTGVPGQGVNSPLHF	TGTGCCAGCTCCACCGGGGTACCGGGACAGGGTGTGAATTCACCCCTCCACTTT
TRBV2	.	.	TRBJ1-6	CASSEDSAGNSPLHF	TGTGCCAGCAGTGAAGATTCGGCAGGGAACTCACCCCTCCACTTT
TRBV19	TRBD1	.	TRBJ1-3	CASSTGTGDLRPSGNTIYF	TGTGCCAGTAGTACTGGGACAGGAGACCTAAGACCATCTGGAAACACCATATATTTT
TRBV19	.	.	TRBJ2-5	CASSARAGVGETQYF	TGTGCCAGTAGCGCTAGAGCAGGGGTAGGTGAGACCCAGTACTTC
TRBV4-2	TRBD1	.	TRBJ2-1	CASSQGPGTGDYNEQFF	TGTGCCAGCAGCCAAGGCCCCGGGACAGGGGACTACAATGAGCAGTTCTTC
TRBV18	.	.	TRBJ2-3	CASSPNFSTDTQYF	TGTGCCAGCTCACCAAACTTTAGCACAGATACGCAGTATTTT
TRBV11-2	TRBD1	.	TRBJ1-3	CASSLGTGVWRGNTIYF	TGTGCCAGCAGCCTAGGGACAGGGGTTTGGCGTGGAAACACCATATATTTT
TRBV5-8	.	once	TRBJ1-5	CASSGGAGINQPQHF	TGTGCCAGCAGCGGGGGGGCGGGGATCAATCAGCCCCAGCATTTT
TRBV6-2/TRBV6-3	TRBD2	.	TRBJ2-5	CASSASGGQETQYF	TGTGCCAGCAGTGCTAGCGGGGGGCAAGAGACCCAGTACTTC
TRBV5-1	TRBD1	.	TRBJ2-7	CASSPGQHQSYEQYF	TGCGCCAGCAGCCCGGGACAGCACCAATCCTACGAGCAGTACTTC
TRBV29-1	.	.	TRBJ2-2	CSAQGRGTAGANTGELFF	TGCAGCGCCCAAGGTCGGGGGACCGCTGGGGCGAACACCGGGGAGCTGTTTTTT
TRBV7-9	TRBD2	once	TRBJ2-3	CASSSTISGGSGTDTQYF	TGTGCCAGCAGCTCCACGATTAGCGGGGGTTCTGGCACAGATACGCAGTATTTT
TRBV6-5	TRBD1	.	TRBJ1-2	CASRKQGATYGYTF	TGTGCCAGCAGGAAACAGGGGGCAACATATGGCTACACCTTC
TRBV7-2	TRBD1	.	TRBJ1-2	CASSLGTGDYGYTF	TGTGCCAGCAGCTTAGGGACAGGAGACTATGGCTACACCTTC
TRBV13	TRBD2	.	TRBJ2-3	CASSLSGLAGGVTDTQYF	TGTGCCAGCAGCTTATCAGGACTAGCGGGGGGGGTCACAGATACGCAGTATTTT
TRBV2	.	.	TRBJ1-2	CASSGDTANYGYTF	TGTGCCAGCAGTGGGGACACGGCTAACTATGGCTACACCTTC
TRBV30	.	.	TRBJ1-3	CAWSTGGVNTIYF	TGTGCCTGGAGTACGGGGGGGGTAAACACCATATATTTT
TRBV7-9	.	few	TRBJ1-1	CASSFGQGNTEAFF	TGTGCCAGCAGCTTTGGTCAGGGGAACACTGAAGCTTTCTTT
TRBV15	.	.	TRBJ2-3	CATSTRGIDTQYF	TGTGCCACCAGCACACGGGGGATAGATACGCAGTATTTT
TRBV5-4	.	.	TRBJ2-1	CASSSDSYNEQFF	TGTGCCAGCAGCTCCGACAGTTACAATGAGCAGTTCTTC
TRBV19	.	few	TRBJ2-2	CASRWRDGELFF	TGTGCCAGTAGATGGAGGGACGGGGAGCTGTTTTTT
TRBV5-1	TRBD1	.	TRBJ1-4	CASSFRTGNEKLFF	TGCGCCAGCAGCTTTCGGACAGGAAATGAAAAACTGTTTTTT
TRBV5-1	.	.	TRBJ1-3	CASSPSWSSGNTIYF	TGCGCCAGCAGCCCCAGTTGGAGCTCTGGAAACACCATATATTTT
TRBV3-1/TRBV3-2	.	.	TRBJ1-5	CASSQYRSNQPQHF	TGTGCCAGCAGCCAGTATCGTAGCAATCAGCCCCAGCATTTT
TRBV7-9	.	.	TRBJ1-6	CASSLVSTGNSPLHF	TGTGCCAGCAGCTTAGTTAGTACGGGGAATTCACCCCTCCACTTT
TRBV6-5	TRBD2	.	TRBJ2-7	CAISSAGFSYEQYF	TGTGCCATTAGTTCAGCGGGGTTTTCCTACGAGCAGTACTTC
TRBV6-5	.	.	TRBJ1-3	CASSYSAIENTIYF	TGTGCCAGCAGTTACTCGGCAATTGAAAACACCATATATTTT
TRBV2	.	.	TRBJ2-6	CASGEYVLTF	TGTGCCAGCGGGGAGTACGTCCTGACTTTC
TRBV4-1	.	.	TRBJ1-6	CASSQGGGRERNSPLHF	TGCGCCAGCAGCCAAGGCGGGGGGCGGGAGCGGAATTCACCCCTCCACTTT
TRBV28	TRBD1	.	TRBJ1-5	CASSRPTGGLYSNQPQHF	TGTGCCAGCAGTCGCCCCACAGGGGGCCTATATAGCAATCAGCCCCAGCATTTT
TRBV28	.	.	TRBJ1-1	CASRLPGRPGAFF	TGTGCCAGCAGGCTCCCCGGGAGGCCCGGGGCTTTCTTT
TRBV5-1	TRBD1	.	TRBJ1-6	CASMPDRGIFNSPLHF	TGCGCCAGCATGCCCGACAGGGGGATCTTCAATTCACCCCTCCACTTT
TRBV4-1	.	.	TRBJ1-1	CASSQVQGNLNTEAFF	TGCGCCAGCAGCCAAGTTCAGGGCAACCTGAACACTGAAGCTTTCTTT
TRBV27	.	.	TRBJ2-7	CASSPDVAGNEQYF	TGTGCCAGCAGTCCGGACGTGGCGGGAAACGAGCAGTACTTC
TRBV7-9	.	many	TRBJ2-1	CASSLFEILSVNEQFF	TGTGCCAGCAGCTTATTCGAGATCCTATCGGTCAATGAGCAGTTCTTC
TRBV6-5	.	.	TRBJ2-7	CASQKRASSYEQYF	TGTGCCAGCCAAAAGAGGGCGTCCAGCTACGAGCAGTACTTC
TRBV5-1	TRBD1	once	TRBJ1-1	CASSMGQGWLDTEAFF	TGCGCCAGCAGCATGGGACAGGGGTGGTTAGACACTGAAGCTTTCTTT
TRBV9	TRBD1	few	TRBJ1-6	CASSASGTGNSPLHF	TGTGCCAGCAGCGCCTCCGGGACAGGGAATTCACCCCTCCACTTT
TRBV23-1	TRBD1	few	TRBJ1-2	CASSQSPGQGVGGYTF	TGCGCCAGCAGTCAGTCACCGGGACAGGGGGTGGGTGGCTACACCTTC
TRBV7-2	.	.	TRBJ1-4	CASSLGTANEKLFF	TGTGCCAGCAGCTTAGGGACAGCTAATGAAAAACTGTTTTTT
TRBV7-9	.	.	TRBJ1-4	CASSSSLSLNEKLFF	TGTGCCAGCAGTTCCTCATTGAGCCTAAATGAAAAACTGTTTTTT
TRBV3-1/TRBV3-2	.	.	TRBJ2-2	CASSQGPGANTGELFF	TGTGCCAGCAGCCAAGGCCCGGGGGCGAACACCGGGGAGCTGTTTTTT